Listed here are 10 T cell receptor beta chains from one sample, sequenced in a study of blood T cell repertoires in COVID-19. Some clones are missing from TCRdb's copy, which holds only in-frame ones; the method was immunoSEQ multiplex PCR. The sample contains tens of thousands of clones, roughly 72% of which appear only once. The source material was peripheral blood. The origin of the receptors is a woman in her sixties or seventies in a cohort sampled during active or convalescent COVID-19.

The chain couples TRBV6-4 to TRBJ2-2, with D possibly matching TRBD2 (5 bases). V lost 4 bases, J lost 4 bases, and 7 bases lay in between. This CDR3 spans 13 amino acids. In germline, CDR1 is MRHNA, CDR2 SNTAGT. The CDR3 DNA reads TGTGCCAGCAGTGTTGAGGGCACCGGGGAGCTGTTTTTT. This codes for CASSVEGTGELFF.

The chain is built from TRBV7-9 and TRBJ1-5; TRBD1 agrees at 7 bases. This CDR3 has 14 residues. V gave up 3 bases and J gave up 5 bases; unmatched junction bases: 4. Germline loops: CDR1 SEHNR, CDR2 FQNEAQ (reference sequence). The CDR3 region is CASSLKGADQPQHF. In DNA, the CDR3 is TGTGCCAGCAGCTTGAAGGGGGCCGATCAGCCCCAGCATTTT.

This clone was seen a single time. The J gene is TRBJ1-2, the V gene TRBV6-5; 7 nucleotides match TRBD1. CDR1 and CDR2 from the germline V gene are MNHEY and SVGAGI. There are 15 residues in the CDR3. Trimming took 0 bases from V and 1 from J; bases not matched to a gene: 2. As DNA, the CDR3 is TGTGCCAGCAGTTACTCGAGGGGGCATAACTATGGCTACACCTTC. Translating it yields CASSYSRGHNYGYTF.

This CDR3 reads CASSDTGQAYGYTF. The DNA for the CDR3 is TGTGCCAGCAGTGATACGGGACAGGCCTATGGCTACACCTTC. J is TRBJ1-2 and V is TRBV2, with TRBD1 identical over 8 bases. Trimming removed 3 bases from V and 4 bases from J; junction bases left unmatched: 4. The CDR3 sequence is 14 residues long. From germline, CDR1 is SNHLY and CDR2 FYNNEI. Combining the CDR3 with reference TRBV2 and TRBJ1-2 gives the whole variable domain EPEVTQTPSHQVTQMGQEVILRCVPISNHLYFYWYRQILGQKVEFLVSFYNNEISEKSEIFDDQFSVERPDGSNFTLKIRSTKLEDSAMYFCASSDTGQAYGYTFGSGTRLTVV.

CDR3 protein: CASSEWAGGDYGYTF. The CDR3 nucleotides are TGTGCCAGCAGTGAATGGGCAGGGGGCGACTATGGCTACACCTTC. The chain employs TRBV25-1 and TRBJ1-2, with 8 nucleotides matching TRBD1. This CDR3 region has 15 residues. J lost 3 bases, V lost 1 base, and 4 bases had no gene match. Germline CDR1 reads MGHDK; CDR2 reads SYGVNS.

The chain is built from TRBV27 and TRBJ2-2; 10 bases agree with TRBD2. CDR3 length: 14 residues. Germline V gives CDR1 MNHEY, CDR2 SMNVEV (reference sequence). V lost 6 bases, J lost 4 bases, and 2 bases stayed unmatched. The CDR3 loop reads CASRGTSATGELFF. The CDR3 region has the DNA TGTGCCAGCAGAGGGACTAGCGCCACCGGGGAGCTGTTTTTT.

The V and J genes are TRBV11-2 and TRBJ2-5, with D perhaps matching TRBD2 (5 bases). This CDR3 has 12 residues. The V gene lost 5 bases and the J gene lost 7 bases, with 11 bases spanning the gap. CDR1 SGHAT and CDR2 FQNNGV come from the germline V gene. DNA for the CDR3: TGTGCCAGCAGCCCCATTCGGGGGACCCAGTACTTC. Protein: CASSPIRGTQYF.

DNA of the CDR3: TGTGCCAGCAGCCAATTCGGGAATTCACCCCTCCACTTT. Translation gives CASSQFGNSPLHF. This chain uses TRBV14 with TRBJ1-6; no clear D gene. CDR1 SGHDN and CDR2 FVKESK come from the germline V gene. V lost 2 bases to trimming and J lost 7 bases, with 6 bases between them. This CDR3 region has 13 residues.

V and J are TRBV5-4 and TRBJ2-5; 9 bases are shared with TRBD2. After removal of 2 bases from V and 5 bases from J, the junction contained 7 bases not matched to a gene. The CDR3 sequence is 15 residues long. Looked up from germline, CDR1 is SGHNT and CDR2 is YYREEE (reference sequence). Here the CDR3 reads CASSFAGGGFETQYF. CDR3 nucleotides: TGTGCCAGCAGCTTCGCGGGGGGGGGTTTCGAGACCCAGTACTTC.

The CDR3 sequence: CASSPNSHTDTQYF. The CDR3 DNA sequence: TGTGCCAGCTCACCAAACTCCCACACAGATACGCAGTATTTT. The rearrangement uses TRBV18 and TRBJ2-3; D remains ambiguous. The CDR3 has 14 residues. The germline V and J ends were trimmed by 2 bases and 2 bases, with 8 bases remaining between them. Per the germline V gene, CDR1 is KGHSH and CDR2 is LQKENI. The full variable domain, its missing parts supplied by reference TRBV18 and TRBJ2-3, is NAGVMQNPRHLVRRRGQEARLRCSPMKGHSHVYWYRQLPEEGLKFMVYLQKENIIDESGMPKERFSAEFPKEGPSILRIQQVVRGDSAAYFCASSPNSHTDTQYFGPGTRLTVL.